A selection of T cell receptor beta chains follows, all from one sample in a study of T-cell reconstitution after alpha-beta-depleted transplantation in children. TCRdb itself ran the PCR reads through MiXCR, one entry per CDR3 protein. The sample shows under 250,000 distinct CDR3 sequences, approximately 6.3% of them seen only once. This specimen was PBMCs, taken before TCRalphabeta/CD19-depleted stem cell transplant. The receptor set was obtained from a boy younger than 10 with acute lymphoblastic leukemia, due to receive a stem cell transplant. Each CDR3 is given with its conserved first and last residue.

J: TRBJ1-6; V: TRBV7-2; CDR3: CASSFRGRNSPLHF
J: TRBJ1-1; V: TRBV29-1; CDR3: CSVGTGGTEAFF
J: TRBJ2-1; V: TRBV15; CDR3: CATSGIRGGGLNEQFF
J: TRBJ2-2; V: TRBV6-1; CDR3: CASKAGTGETGELFF
J: TRBJ2-5; V: TRBV13; CDR3: CASSLEVAGAQETQYF
J: TRBJ1-2; V: TRBV18; CDR3: CASSQGAVYGYTF
J: TRBJ1-5; V: TRBV20-1; CDR3: CSARVTHPGQSNQPQHF
J: TRBJ2-3; V: TRBV5-1; CDR3: CASSLPMRPPTDTQYF
J: TRBJ2-7; V: TRBV7-9; CDR3: CASSLAGTSDEQYF
J: TRBJ2-7; V: TRBV10-3; CDR3: CAIQGENEQYF
J: TRBJ1-6; V: TRBV7-2; CDR3: CASSLAGTGVGNSPLHF
J: TRBJ2-3; V: TRBV10-3; CDR3: CAIRKRETTDTQYF
J: TRBJ2-1; V: TRBV20-1; CDR3: CSAREASGGGSRSYNEQFF
J: TRBJ2-7; V: TRBV6-2/TRBV6-3; CDR3: CASSMFGDREKDEQYF
J: TRBJ2-5; V: TRBV10-3; CDR3: CAISELPGQGETQYF
J: TRBJ1-2; V: TRBV12-3/TRBV12-4; CDR3: CASTAGVDGYTF
J: TRBJ1-2; V: TRBV7-9; CDR3: CASSLGRAGVLDYGYTF